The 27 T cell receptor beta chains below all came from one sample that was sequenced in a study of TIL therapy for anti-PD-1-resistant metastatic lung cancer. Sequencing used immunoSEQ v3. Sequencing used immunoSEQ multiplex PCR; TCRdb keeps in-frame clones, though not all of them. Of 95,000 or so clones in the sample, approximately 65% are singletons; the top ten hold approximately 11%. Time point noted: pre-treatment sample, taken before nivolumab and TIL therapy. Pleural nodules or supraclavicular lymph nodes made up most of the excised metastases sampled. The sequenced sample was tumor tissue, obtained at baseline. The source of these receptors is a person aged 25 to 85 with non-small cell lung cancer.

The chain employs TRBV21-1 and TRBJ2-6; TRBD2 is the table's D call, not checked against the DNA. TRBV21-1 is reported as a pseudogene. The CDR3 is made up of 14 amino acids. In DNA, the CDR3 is TGTGCCAGCAGAGGAGGAACTGGGGCCAACGTCCTGACTTTC. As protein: CASRGGTGANVLTF.

This CDR3 is CSARDSGYGYTF. In nucleotides, the CDR3 is TGCAGCGCTCGAGACAGCGGCTATGGCTACACCTTC. The chain employs TRBV29-1 and TRBJ1-2, with a tentative D call TRBD1 (5 bases). Trimming cost V 7 bases and J 4 bases, with 13 bases left between them. Per germline, CDR1 SQVTM and CDR2 ANQGSEA. The CDR3 consists of 12 residues.

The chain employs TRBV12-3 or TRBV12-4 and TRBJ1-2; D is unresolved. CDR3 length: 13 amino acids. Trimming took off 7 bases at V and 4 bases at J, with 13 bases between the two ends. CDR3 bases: TGTGCCAGCACGCCCTCGGGAGTCTATGGCTACACCTTC. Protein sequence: CASTPSGVYGYTF.

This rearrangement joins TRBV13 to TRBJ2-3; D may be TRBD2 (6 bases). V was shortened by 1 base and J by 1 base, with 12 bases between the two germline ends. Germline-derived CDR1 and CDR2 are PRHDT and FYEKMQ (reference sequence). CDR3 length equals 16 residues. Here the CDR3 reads CASSLVEAGRTDTQYF. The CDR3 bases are TGTGCCAGCAGCTTAGTCGAAGCGGGCCGCACAGATACGCAGTATTTT.

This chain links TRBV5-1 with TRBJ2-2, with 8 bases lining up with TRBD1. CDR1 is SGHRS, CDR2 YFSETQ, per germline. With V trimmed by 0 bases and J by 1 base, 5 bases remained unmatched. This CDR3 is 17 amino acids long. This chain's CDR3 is CASSLASGGKNTGELFF. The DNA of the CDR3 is TGCGCCAGCAGCTTGGCCTCAGGGGGCAAGAACACCGGGGAGCTGTTTTTT.

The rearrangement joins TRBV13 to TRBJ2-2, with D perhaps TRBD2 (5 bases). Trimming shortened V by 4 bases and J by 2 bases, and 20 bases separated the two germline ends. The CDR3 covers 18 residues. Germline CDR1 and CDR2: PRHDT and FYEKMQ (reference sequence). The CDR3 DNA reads TGTGCCAGCAGCTCGTTCGGGTTCGCGGGCCCCAACACCGGGGAGCTGTTTTTT. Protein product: CASSSFGFAGPNTGELFF.

CDR3 nucleotides: TGTGCCAGTAGTGTAAACAGTTATAGGAACACCGGGGAGCTGTTTTTT. This gives the protein CASSVNSYRNTGELFF. The rearrangement uses TRBV19 and TRBJ2-2; D remains ambiguous. CDR3 length: 16 amino acids. The ends were cut back, 5 bases at V and 1 base at J, with 14 bases in the middle. Germline CDR1 and CDR2: LNHDA and SQIVND (reference sequence). The whole variable domain, filled in from reference TRBV19 and TRBJ2-2, reads DGGITQSPKYLFRKEGQNVTLSCEQNLNHDAMYWYRQDPGQGLRLIYYSQIVNDFQKGDIAEGYSVSREKKESFPLTVTSAQKNPTAFYLCASSVNSYRNTGELFFGEGSRLTVL.

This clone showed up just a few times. The CDR3 here is CASSLGGPKNIQYF. The CDR3 DNA is TGTGCCAGCAGTCTCGGAGGGCCCAAAAACATTCAGTACTTC. The V call is TRBV6-5, the J call TRBJ2-4; D possibly corresponds to TRBD2 (6 bases). The V end lost 5 bases, the J end lost 2 bases, and 10 bases lay between the germline ends. CDR3 length: 14 amino acids. Per germline, CDR1 MNHEY and CDR2 SVGAGI.

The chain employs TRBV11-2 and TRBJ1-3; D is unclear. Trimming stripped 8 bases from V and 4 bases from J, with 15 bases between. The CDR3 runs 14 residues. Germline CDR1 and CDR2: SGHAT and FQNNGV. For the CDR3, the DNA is TGTGCCAGCGGCCCGAACACCTTAGGAAACACCATATATTTT. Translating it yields CASGPNTLGNTIYF.

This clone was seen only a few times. CDR3 sequence (DNA): TGTGCCAGCAGTTTACCACGGGGACAGGGGTATGGCTACACCTTC. The encoded protein is CASSLPRGQGYGYTF. The chain recombines TRBV28 with TRBJ1-2; 10 positions match TRBD1. The V and J ends lost 2 bases and 5 bases, in that order; junction bases with no gene match: 5. Per the germline V gene, CDR1 is MDHEN and CDR2 is SYDVKM. This CDR3 has 15 amino acids.

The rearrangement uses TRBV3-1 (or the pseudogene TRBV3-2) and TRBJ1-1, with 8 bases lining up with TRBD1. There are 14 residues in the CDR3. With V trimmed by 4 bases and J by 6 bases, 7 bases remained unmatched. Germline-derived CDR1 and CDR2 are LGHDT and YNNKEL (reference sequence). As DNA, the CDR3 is TGTGCCAGCAGCCCCCGGGGACAGGTTGCTGAAGCTTTCTTT. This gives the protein CASSPRGQVAEAFF.

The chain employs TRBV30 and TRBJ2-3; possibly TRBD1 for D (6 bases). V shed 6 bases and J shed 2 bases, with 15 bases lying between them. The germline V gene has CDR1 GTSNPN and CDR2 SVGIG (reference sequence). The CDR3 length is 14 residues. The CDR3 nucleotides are TGTGCCTGCAGTAGACAGGTCTTCACAGATACGCAGTATTTT. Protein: CACSRQVFTDTQYF.

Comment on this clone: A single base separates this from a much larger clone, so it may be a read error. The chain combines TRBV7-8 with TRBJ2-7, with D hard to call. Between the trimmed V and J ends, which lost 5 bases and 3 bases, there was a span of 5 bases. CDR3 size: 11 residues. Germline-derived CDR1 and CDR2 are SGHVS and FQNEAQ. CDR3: CASSPGYEQYF. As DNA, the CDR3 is TGTGCCAGCAGCCCGGGCTACGAGCAGTACTTC.

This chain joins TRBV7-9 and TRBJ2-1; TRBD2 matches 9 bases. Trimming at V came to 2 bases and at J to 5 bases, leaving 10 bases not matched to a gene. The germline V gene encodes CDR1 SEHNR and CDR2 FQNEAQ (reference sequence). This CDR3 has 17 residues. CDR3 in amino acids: CASSLPFGAGGHNEQFF. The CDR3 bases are TGTGCCAGCAGCTTACCTTTTGGGGCGGGGGGGCACAATGAGCAGTTCTTC.

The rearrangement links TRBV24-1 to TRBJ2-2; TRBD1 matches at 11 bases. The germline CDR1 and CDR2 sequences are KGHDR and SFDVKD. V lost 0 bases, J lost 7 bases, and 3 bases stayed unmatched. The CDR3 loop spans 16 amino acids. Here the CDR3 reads CATSDLPDRGRGELFF. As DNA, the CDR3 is TGTGCCACCAGTGATTTGCCGGACAGGGGGCGCGGGGAGCTGTTTTTT.

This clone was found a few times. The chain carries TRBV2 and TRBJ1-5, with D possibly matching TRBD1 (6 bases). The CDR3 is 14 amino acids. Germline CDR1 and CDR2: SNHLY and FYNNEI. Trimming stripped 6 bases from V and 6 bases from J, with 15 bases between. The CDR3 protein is CASRYRDTIQPQHF. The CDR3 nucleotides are TGTGCCAGCAGGTACCGGGACACAATTCAGCCCCAGCATTTT. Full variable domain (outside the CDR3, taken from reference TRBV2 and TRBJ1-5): EPEVTQTPSHQVTQMGQEVILRCVPISNHLYFYWYRQILGQKVEFLVSFYNNEISEKSEIFDDQFSVERPDGSNFTLKIRSTKLEDSAMYFCASRYRDTIQPQHFGDGTRLSIL.

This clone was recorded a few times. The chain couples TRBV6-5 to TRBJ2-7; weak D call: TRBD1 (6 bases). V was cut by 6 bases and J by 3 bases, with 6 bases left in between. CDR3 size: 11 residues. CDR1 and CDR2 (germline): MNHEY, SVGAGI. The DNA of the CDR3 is TGTGCCAGCAGGACAGGCTACGAGCAGTACTTC. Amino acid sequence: CASRTGYEQYF.

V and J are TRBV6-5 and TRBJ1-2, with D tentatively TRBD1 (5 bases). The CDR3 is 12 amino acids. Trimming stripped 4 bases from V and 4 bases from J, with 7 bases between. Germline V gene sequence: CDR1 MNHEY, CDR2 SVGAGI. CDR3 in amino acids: CASSSRVYGYTF. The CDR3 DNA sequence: TGTGCCAGCAGTTCCAGGGTCTATGGCTACACCTTC.

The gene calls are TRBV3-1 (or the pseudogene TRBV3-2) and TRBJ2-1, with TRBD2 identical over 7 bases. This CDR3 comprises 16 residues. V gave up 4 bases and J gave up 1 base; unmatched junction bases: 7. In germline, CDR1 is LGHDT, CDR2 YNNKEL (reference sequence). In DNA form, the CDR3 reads TGTGCCAGCAGCCCCCGGATAGCGGGTTCCTACAATGAGCAGTTCTTC. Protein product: CASSPRIAGSYNEQFF.

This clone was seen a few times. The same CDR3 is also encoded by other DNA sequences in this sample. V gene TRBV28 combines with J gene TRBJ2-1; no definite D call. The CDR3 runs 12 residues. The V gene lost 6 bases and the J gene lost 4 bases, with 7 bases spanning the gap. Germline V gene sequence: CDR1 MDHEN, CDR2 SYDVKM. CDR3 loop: CASSTSYNEQFF. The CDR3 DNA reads TGTGCCAGCAGCACCTCTTACAATGAGCAGTTCTTC.

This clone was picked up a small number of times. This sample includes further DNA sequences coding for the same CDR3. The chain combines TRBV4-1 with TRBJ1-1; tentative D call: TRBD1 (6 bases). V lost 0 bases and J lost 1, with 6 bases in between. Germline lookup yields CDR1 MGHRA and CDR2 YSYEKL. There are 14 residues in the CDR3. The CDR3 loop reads CASSQDRGNTEAFF. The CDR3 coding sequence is TGCGCCAGCAGCCAAGACAGGGGGAACACTGAAGCTTTCTTT.

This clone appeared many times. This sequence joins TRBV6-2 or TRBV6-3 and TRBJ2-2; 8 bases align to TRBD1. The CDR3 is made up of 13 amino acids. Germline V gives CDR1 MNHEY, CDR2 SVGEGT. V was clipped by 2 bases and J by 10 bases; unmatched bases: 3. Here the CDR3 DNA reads TGTGCCAGCAGTTACCAGGGGGCGAAGGAGCTGTTTTTT. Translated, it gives CASSYQGAKELFF.

The CDR3 region is CSARRDDGYTF. The DNA for the CDR3 is TGCAGTGCAAGGAGGGACGATGGCTACACCTTC. J is TRBJ1-2 and V is TRBV20-1; D may be TRBD1 (5 bases). Germline-derived CDR1 and CDR2 are DFQATT and SNEGSKA (reference sequence). V shed 6 bases and J shed 6 bases, with 11 bases lying between them. This CDR3 comprises 11 residues.

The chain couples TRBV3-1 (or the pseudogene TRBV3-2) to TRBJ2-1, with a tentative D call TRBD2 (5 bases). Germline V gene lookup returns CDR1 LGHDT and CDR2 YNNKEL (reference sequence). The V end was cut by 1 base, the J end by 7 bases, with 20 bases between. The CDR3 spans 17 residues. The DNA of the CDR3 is TGTGCCAGCAGCCAAGGTCCGATTCTGTCCGGGGTTAATGAGCAGTTCTTC. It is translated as CASSQGPILSGVNEQFF.

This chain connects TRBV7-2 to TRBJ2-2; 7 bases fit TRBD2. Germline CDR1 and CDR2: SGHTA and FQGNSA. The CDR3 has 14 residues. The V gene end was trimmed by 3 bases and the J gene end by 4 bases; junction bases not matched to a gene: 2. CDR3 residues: CASSLWGGTGELFF. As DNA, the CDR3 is TGTGCCAGCAGCTTGTGGGGGGGCACCGGGGAGCTGTTTTTT.

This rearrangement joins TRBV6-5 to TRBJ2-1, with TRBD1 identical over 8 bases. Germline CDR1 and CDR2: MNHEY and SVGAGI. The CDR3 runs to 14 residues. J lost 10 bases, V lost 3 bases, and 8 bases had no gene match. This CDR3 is CASSYTGGVSEQFF. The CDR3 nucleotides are TGTGCCAGCAGTTATACAGGGGGTGTCAGCGAGCAGTTCTTC.

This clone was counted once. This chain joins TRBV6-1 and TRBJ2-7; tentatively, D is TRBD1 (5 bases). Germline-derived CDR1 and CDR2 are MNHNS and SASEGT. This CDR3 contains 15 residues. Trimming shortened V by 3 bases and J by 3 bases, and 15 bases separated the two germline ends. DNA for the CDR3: TGTGCCAGCAGTGAGCCCCAGGGTGGCGGCTACGAGCAGTACTTC. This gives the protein CASSEPQGGGYEQYF.